The 11 T cell receptor beta chains listed next were all sequenced from one sample in a study of shared clonotypes between healthy human individuals. Libraries were prepared by immunoSEQ multiplex PCR; TCRdb keeps only in-frame clonotypes and omits some of them. The sample records approximately 1.9 million clones, 93% being singletons. It was CD45RO-negative cells, positively selected for CCR7, that made up naive CD8 cells, with terminally differentiated effector memory CD45RA+ cells excluded. What was sequenced was naive CD8+ T cells from PBMCs. Every receptor here comes from a young man in good health. Some clones in this sample may be carry-over from other donors' samples.

This clone occurred once. The chain joins TRBV21-1 to TRBJ2-2. TRBV21-1 is noted as a pseudogene. The CDR3 runs to 16 residues. CDR3 sequence (DNA): TGTGCCAGCAGCAAAGGTGAGACGGCCAACACCGGGGAGCTGTTTTTT. Its translation: CASSKGETANTGELFF.

Worth noting for this clone: Just one base apart from a much larger clone, this may be a read error. Other DNA sequences in the same sample also yield this CDR3. This sequence joins TRBV28 and TRBJ1-5, with D unclear. The CDR3 has 14 residues. Per the germline V gene, CDR1 is MDHEN and CDR2 is SYDVKM. Trimming left V 2 bases short and J 0 bases short, with 5 bases between. The CDR3 sequence is CASSLRNSNQPQHF. The CDR3 DNA sequence: TGTGCCAGCAGTTTAAGGAATAGCAATCAGCCCCAGCATTTT.

This sequence joins TRBV25-1 and TRBJ2-7; D unresolved. The ends were cut back, 3 bases at V and 6 bases at J, with 15 bases in the middle. The germline V gene encodes CDR1 MGHDK and CDR2 SYGVNS. This CDR3 contains 14 residues. CDR3 loop: CASSDLGYLGEQYF. Written as DNA, the CDR3 is TGTGCCAGCAGTGACTTGGGATACCTGGGCGAGCAGTACTTC.

With regard to this clone: Other DNA sequences in this specimen translate into the identical CDR3. The gene calls are TRBV9 and TRBJ2-2, with TRBD1 matching 7 bases. From germline, CDR1 is SGDLS and CDR2 YYNGEE. J lost 2 bases, V lost 3 bases, and 4 bases had no gene match. This CDR3 has 15 residues. The CDR3 region has the DNA TGTGCCAGCAGCGGGCGACAGGGAAACACCGGGGAGCTGTTTTTT. Residues: CASSGRQGNTGELFF.

This chain joins TRBV27 and TRBJ1-2, with 7 bases matching TRBD1. V lost 5 bases, J lost 0 bases, and 9 bases stayed unmatched. CDR1 and CDR2 (germline): MNHEY, SMNVEV (reference sequence). The CDR3 is made up of 16 amino acids. As DNA, the CDR3 is TGTGCCAGCAGTACCGAGGGACAGTCTTCTAACTATGGCTACACCTTC. Translated: CASSTEGQSSNYGYTF.

CDR3 DNA: TGTGCCAGCAGTCCGGGGAGAACTGCATACGAGCAGTACTTC. Its translation: CASSPGRTAYEQYF. The chain recombines TRBV28 with TRBJ2-7; a weak D match, TRBD2 (5 bases). Trimming stripped 5 bases from V and 4 bases from J, with 15 bases between. There are 14 residues in the CDR3. Germline V gives CDR1 MDHEN, CDR2 SYDVKM.

The chain carries TRBV7-9 and TRBJ2-3; D is uncertain. There are 15 residues in the CDR3. CDR1 is SEHNR and CDR2 is FQNEAQ in the germline V gene (reference sequence). With 4 bases removed from V and 1 base from J, the gap between germline ends came to 12 bases. CDR3 DNA: TGTGCCAGCAGCTGGGCCCTACTCGGCACAGATACGCAGTATTTT. It encodes CASSWALLGTDTQYF. Full variable domain (outside the CDR3, taken from reference TRBV7-9 and TRBJ2-3): DTGVSQNPRHKITKRGQNVTFRCDPISEHNRLYWYRQTLGQGPEFLTYFQNEAQLEKSRLLSDRFSAERPKGSFSTLEIQRTEQGDSAMYLCASSWALLGTDTQYFGPGTRLTVL.

V usage is TRBV27 and J usage is TRBJ2-5, with a possible D match to TRBD2 (7 bases). The V and J ends lost 2 bases and 5 bases respectively, with 15 bases between them. Germline CDR1 reads MNHEY; CDR2 reads SMNVEV (reference sequence). CDR3 length: 15 residues. CDR3 sequence reads: CASSLGGARGETQYF. CDR3 sequence (DNA): TGTGCCAGCAGTTTAGGGGGGGCGAGGGGTGAGACCCAGTACTTC.

CDR3: CASSSARAYPYEQYF. The CDR3 nucleotides are TGTGCCAGCAGTTCCGCCCGGGCCTACCCCTACGAGCAGTACTTC. This chain connects TRBV28 to TRBJ2-7; D remains ambiguous. Per the germline V gene, CDR1 is MDHEN and CDR2 is SYDVKM. The CDR3 covers 15 residues. Trimming cost V 4 bases and J 2 bases, with 15 bases left between them.

A single count supports this clone. This chain connects TRBV5-6 to TRBJ2-1; tentatively, D is TRBD1 (6 bases). Germline V gene data show CDR1 as SGHDT and CDR2 as YYEEEE. The CDR3 totals 14 residues. The V gene lost 2 bases and the J gene lost 3 bases, with 9 bases spanning the gap. The CDR3 reads CASSFRDIYNEQFF. DNA for the CDR3: TGTGCCAGCAGCTTCCGGGACATCTACAATGAGCAGTTCTTC. Full variable domain (missing parts from reference TRBV5-6 and TRBJ2-1): DAGVTQSPTHLIKTRGQQVTLRCSPKSGHDTVSWYQQALGQGPQFIFQYYEEEERQRGNFPDRFSGHQFPNYSSELNVNALLLGDSALYLCASSFRDIYNEQFFGPGTRLTVL.

The V call is TRBV27, the J call TRBJ2-7; D unclear. CDR3 length: 15 amino acids. The ends were cut back, 5 bases at V and 4 bases at J, with 18 bases in the middle. CDR1 is MNHEY and CDR2 is SMNVEV in the germline V gene (reference sequence). CDR3 in amino acids: CASSPPGLYGYEQYF. CDR3 nucleotides: TGTGCCAGCAGTCCCCCGGGCCTGTACGGGTACGAGCAGTACTTC.